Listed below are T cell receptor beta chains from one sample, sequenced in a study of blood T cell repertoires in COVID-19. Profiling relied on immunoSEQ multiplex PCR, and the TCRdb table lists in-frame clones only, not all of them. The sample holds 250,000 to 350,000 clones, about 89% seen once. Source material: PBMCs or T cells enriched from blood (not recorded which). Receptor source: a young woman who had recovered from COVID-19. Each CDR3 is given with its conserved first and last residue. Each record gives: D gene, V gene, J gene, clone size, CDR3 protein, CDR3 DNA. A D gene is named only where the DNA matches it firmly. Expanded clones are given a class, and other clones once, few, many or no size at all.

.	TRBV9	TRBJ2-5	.	CASSVSRQGETQYF	TGTGCCAGCAGCGTAAGTAGGCAGGGAGAGACCCAGTACTTC
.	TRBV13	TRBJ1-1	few	CASSLAYPVNTEAFF	TGTGCCAGCAGCTTAGCTTACCCAGTGAACACTGAAGCTTTCTTT
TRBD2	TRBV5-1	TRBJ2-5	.	CASSLASGGAGETQYF	TGCGCCAGCAGCTTGGCTAGCGGGGGGGCCGGGGAGACCCAGTACTTC
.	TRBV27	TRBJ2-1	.	CASQIRSSYNEQFF	TGTGCCAGTCAGATCCGGAGCTCCTACAATGAGCAGTTCTTC
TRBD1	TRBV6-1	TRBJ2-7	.	CASSWGTGYEQYF	TGTGCCAGCAGTTGGGGGACAGGCTACGAGCAGTACTTC
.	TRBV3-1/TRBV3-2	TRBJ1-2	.	CASSQEGAGAGYTF	TGTGCCAGCAGCCAAGAAGGAGCAGGGGCTGGCTACACCTTC
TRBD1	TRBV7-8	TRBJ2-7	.	CASSSQGTGLNEQYF	TGTGCCAGCAGCTCCCAGGGGACAGGGCTTAATGAGCAGTACTTC
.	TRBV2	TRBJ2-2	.	CASSVGSGIRELFF	TGTGCCAGCAGTGTGGGGTCAGGGATCCGGGAGCTGTTTTTT
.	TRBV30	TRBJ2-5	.	CAWRRQAAAETQYF	TGTGCCTGGAGACGACAGGCCGCGGCAGAGACCCAGTACTTC
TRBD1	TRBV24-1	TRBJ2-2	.	CATSDRLRQGGDTGELFF	TGTGCCACCAGTGATCGACTTCGACAGGGTGGGGACACCGGGGAGCTGTTTTTT
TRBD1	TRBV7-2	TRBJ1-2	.	CASSLDRGTGYTF	TGTGCCAGCAGCTTAGACAGGGGAACTGGCTACACCTTC